The present entry profiles one T cell receptor (beta chain) with its context. Its antigen remains unidentified. The source of the sample is a study of cytomegalovirus exposure and HLA in healthy donors. Broader study findings: Three of the chains that were CMV-associated were confirmed in vitro to be specific for CMV antigens.

Use of 60 Vbeta and 13 Jbeta primers characterized the PCR. Assay: immunoSEQ multiplex PCR; the TCRdb copy retains only in-frame clones and omits some. The sample includes roughly 170,000 clones, roughly 84% seen only once; the top ten take about 1.6%. The CDR3 has 12 residues. Trimming cost V 8 bases and J 1 base; bases outside gene matches: 2. CDR1 and CDR2 (germline): MNHNS, SASEGT. The chain joins TRBV6-1 to TRBJ2-7, with 7 positions matching TRBD2. The sequence was collected from a male donor in good health and CMV-seronegative. Sequenced: PBMCs. CDR3 in DNA: TGTGCCAGCCTGGGGGGGTCCTACGAGCAGTACTTC. Translation: CASLGGSYEQYF.